The 30 T cell receptor beta chains given below trace back to one sample, sequenced in a study of cytomegalovirus exposure and HLA in healthy donors. The PCR made use of 60 Vbeta and 13 Jbeta primers. Assay used: immunoSEQ multiplex PCR; TCRdb lists only in-frame clones, some missing. The sample records 150,000 to 200,000 clones, 76% being singletons. The sample taken for sequencing was PBMCs. All receptors derive from a male donor in good health and CMV-seronegative.

The genes are TRBV6-5 and TRBJ2-7; possible D gene TRBD1, 6 bases. The germline V gene encodes CDR1 MNHEY and CDR2 SVGAGI. This CDR3 has 16 residues. The V end was cut by 0 bases, the J end by 4 bases, with 16 bases between. The CDR3 DNA is TGTGCCAGCAGTTACTCAAGGGGGTCGGTAGGATACGAGCAGTACTTC. As protein: CASSYSRGSVGYEQYF.

The genes are TRBV10-3 and TRBJ2-1; possibly TRBD2 for D (7 bases). Germline CDR1 is ENHRY and CDR2 is SYGVKD. Trimming took off 7 bases at V and 6 bases at J, with 13 bases between the two ends. The CDR3 contains 13 residues. CDR3 amino acids: CAIKGGRPNEQFF. The CDR3 DNA reads TGTGCCATCAAGGGGGGGCGGCCCAATGAGCAGTTCTTC.

The chain is built from TRBV2 and TRBJ1-1; D is ambiguous. This CDR3 has 11 residues. Between the trimmed V and J ends, which lost 4 bases and 7 bases, there was a span of 7 bases. Germline loops: CDR1 SNHLY, CDR2 FYNNEI. Here the CDR3 reads CASSVEHEAFF. DNA of the CDR3: TGTGCCAGCAGTGTTGAGCATGAAGCTTTCTTT.

The J gene is TRBJ1-4, the V gene TRBV4-3; D gene ambiguous. Per the germline V gene, CDR1 is LGHNA and CDR2 is YSLEER. The CDR3 sequence is 14 residues long. The V end lost 0 bases, the J end lost 11 bases, and 13 bases lay between the germline ends. CDR3 sequence: CASSQDRSERKLFF. The CDR3 coding sequence is TGCGCCAGCAGCCAAGACAGGTCTGAACGGAAACTGTTTTTT.

In nucleotides, the CDR3 is TGTGCCAGCTCTCATGACCGGGACAGGGGGCTGGAGCAGTACTTC. It translates to CASSHDRDRGLEQYF. The chain combines TRBV18 with TRBJ2-7; TRBD1 aligns across 12 bases. CDR3 length equals 15 residues. J gave up 7 bases and V 6 bases, and 10 bases lay outside the gene matches. Per the germline V gene, CDR1 is KGHSH and CDR2 is LQKENI.

V and J are TRBV18 and TRBJ2-1; the D gene is possibly TRBD1 (6 bases). The length of the CDR3 is 15 residues. Germline CDR1 KGHSH, CDR2 LQKENI. V was cut by 5 bases and J by 3 bases, with 14 bases left in between. CDR3 DNA: TGTGCCAGCTCATATCGCGGACAGAGCTACAATGAGCAGTTCTTC. Residues: CASSYRGQSYNEQFF.

In this sample, this clone turned up a few times. V is TRBV29-1 and J is TRBJ2-1; 10 bases fit TRBD1. Germline lookup yields CDR1 SQVTM and CDR2 ANQGSEA. J lost 2 bases, V lost 4 bases, and 5 bases had no gene match. The CDR3 sequence is 15 residues long. The chain's CDR3 is CSVGGGTGAYNEQFF. In DNA form, the CDR3 reads TGCAGCGTTGGTGGGGGGACAGGGGCCTACAATGAGCAGTTCTTC.

The CDR3 sequence: CASSVAQGTDTQYF. The CDR3 coding sequence is TGCGCCAGCAGCGTAGCTCAGGGGACAGATACGCAGTATTTT. J is TRBJ2-3 and V is TRBV5-1; TRBD1 might be the D (6 bases). V was clipped by 4 bases and J by 3 bases, with 12 bases between them. CDR3 length: 14 amino acids. Germline CDR1 reads SGHRS; CDR2 reads YFSETQ.

V is TRBV27 and J is TRBJ2-7; TRBD1 matches at 9 bases. Germline assignment: CDR1 MNHEY and CDR2 SMNVEV (reference sequence). With V trimmed by 3 bases and J by 0 bases, 3 bases remained unmatched. The CDR3 extends over 15 amino acids. The CDR3: CASSFADRGSYEQYF. The CDR3 region has the DNA TGTGCCAGCAGTTTTGCGGACAGGGGCTCCTACGAGCAGTACTTC.

The rearrangement joins TRBV2 to TRBJ1-3; no firm D call. The germline V gene encodes CDR1 SNHLY and CDR2 FYNNEI. The CDR3 is 15 amino acids. The germline V and J ends were trimmed by 2 bases and 5 bases, with 13 bases remaining between them. CDR3 nucleotide sequence: TGTGCCAGCAGTGAAAGGCGGCTGGAGAGAAACACCATATATTTT. Its protein is CASSERRLERNTIYF.

A word on this clone: The same CDR3 arises from other DNA sequences in this sample as well. CDR3 in DNA: TGCGCCAGCAGCCAAATACAGCCCGGGACAGGGCGGGGAAATACTATATATTTT. Translated, it gives CASSQIQPGTGRGNTIYF. The chain joins TRBV4-1 to TRBJ1-3; 9 bases line up with TRBD1. Germline V gene sequence: CDR1 MGHRA, CDR2 YSYEKL. The CDR3 is 18 residues long. Trimming at V came to 2 bases and at J to 13 bases, leaving 21 bases not matched to a gene.

Here the CDR3 DNA reads TGTGCCATCGGCCCAGGGGGATTTAGGACTGAAGCTTTCTTT. Translation gives CAIGPGGFRTEAFF. The gene calls are TRBV10-3 and TRBJ1-1; 7 positions match TRBD1. V lost 8 bases and J lost 5; bases outside the gene matches: 11. Germline assignment: CDR1 ENHRY and CDR2 SYGVKD. The CDR3 consists of 14 residues.

The chain is built from TRBV4-1 and TRBJ1-2; a weak D match, TRBD1 (5 bases). Germline CDR1 reads MGHRA; CDR2 reads YSYEKL. CDR3 length: 12 amino acids. Between the trimmed V and J ends, which lost 1 base and 7 bases, there was a span of 7 bases. The CDR3 protein is CASSQGTSGYTF. The DNA for the CDR3 is TGCGCCAGCAGCCAAGGGACAAGTGGCTACACCTTC.

The CDR3 DNA follows: TGCAGCGCCCCGGGACACAGTAACACTGAAGCTTTCTTT. Translating gives CSAPGHSNTEAFF. This rearrangement joins TRBV29-1 to TRBJ1-1; D might be TRBD1 (6 bases). The V end lost 7 bases, the J end lost 2 bases, and 14 bases lay between the germline ends. The length of the CDR3 is 13 residues. Germline assignment: CDR1 SQVTM and CDR2 ANQGSEA.

The CDR3 bases are TGTGCCAGCAGTTACGGTAGTCGAGCTGCCATTGAAGCTTTCTTT. Amino acids: CASSYGSRAAIEAFF. The chain employs TRBV6-6 and TRBJ1-1, with unresolved D. Looked up from germline, CDR1 is MNHNY and CDR2 is SVGAGI (reference sequence). V was shortened by 2 bases and J by 7 bases, with 17 bases between the two germline ends. This CDR3 comprises 15 residues.

V usage is TRBV29-1 and J usage is TRBJ1-2, with D maybe TRBD1 (6 bases). V gave up 0 bases and J gave up 8 bases, with 16 bases separating them. The germline CDR1 and CDR2 sequences are SQVTM and ANQGSEA. The CDR3 runs to 14 residues. CDR3 nucleotide sequence: TGCAGCGTTGAAGATCTTAGGGGGAGGGGAGGCTACACCTTC. This gives the protein CSVEDLRGRGGYTF.

This clone was detected only once. The V call is TRBV18, the J call TRBJ2-6; D is uncertain. This CDR3 contains 15 residues. From germline, CDR1 is KGHSH and CDR2 LQKENI. V lost 2 bases and J lost 0, with 5 bases in between. CDR3 residues: CASSPTGSGANVLTF. CDR3 DNA: TGTGCCAGCTCACCAACGGGCTCTGGGGCCAACGTCCTGACTTTC.

This chain connects TRBV2 to TRBJ1-5; TRBD1 is a possible D gene (5 bases). Per the germline V gene, CDR1 is SNHLY and CDR2 is FYNNEI. CDR3 length: 13 residues. Trimming shortened V by 6 bases and J by 4 bases, and 10 bases separated the two germline ends. CDR3 residues: CASSADINQPQHF. As DNA, the CDR3 is TGTGCCAGCAGCGCGGACATTAATCAGCCCCAGCATTTT.

Concerning this clone: Other DNA sequences in this sample translate to the same CDR3. The CDR3 DNA reads TGCGCCAGCAGCTTAGGAGATACTGGAAACACCATATATTTT. Translation: CASSLGDTGNTIYF. V gene TRBV5-1 combines with J gene TRBJ1-3; D not certain. The CDR3 has 14 residues. The germline gives CDR1 SGHRS, CDR2 YFSETQ. V was trimmed by 2 bases and J by 2 bases, leaving 8 bases between them.

V gene TRBV19 combines with J gene TRBJ2-3; the D gene is possibly TRBD1 (6 bases). V was trimmed by 3 bases and J by 0 bases, leaving 10 bases between them. Germline CDR1 LNHDA, CDR2 SQIVND (reference sequence). This CDR3 contains 15 residues. The DNA of the CDR3 is TGTGCCAGTAGTATTTCCGGGACAAGCACAGATACGCAGTATTTT. Its translation is CASSISGTSTDTQYF.

The V and J genes are TRBV29-1 and TRBJ1-2; weak D call: TRBD1 (5 bases). Germline loops: CDR1 SQVTM, CDR2 ANQGSEA. The length of the CDR3 is 12 residues. Trimming took 6 bases from V and 8 from J, leaving 16 bases between them. CDR3 amino acids: CSVMTDLNGYTF. CDR3 coding DNA: TGCAGCGTGATGACAGATCTCAACGGCTACACCTTC.

The V and J genes are TRBV7-2 and TRBJ2-1, with TRBD1 matching 11 bases. This CDR3 spans 14 amino acids. V dropped 6 bases and J dropped 6; count of bases not matched to a gene: 4. The germline V gene encodes CDR1 SGHTA and CDR2 FQGNSA. CDR3 sequence reads: CASRDRGLGNEQFF. CDR3 nucleotides: TGTGCCAGCAGGGACAGGGGGCTAGGCAATGAGCAGTTCTTC. Using reference TRBV7-2 and TRBJ2-1 for the parts outside the CDR3, the full variable domain is GAGVSQSPSNKVTEKGKDVELRCDPISGHTALYWYRQSLGQGLEFLIYFQGNSAPDKSGLPSDRFSAERTGGSVSTLTIQRTQQEDSAVYLCASRDRGLGNEQFFGPGTRLTVL.

The rearrangement joins TRBV5-6 to TRBJ2-3, with TRBD2 matching 10 bases. CDR1 and CDR2 from the germline V gene are SGHDT and YYEEEE. The CDR3 loop spans 16 amino acids. The V segment lost 7 bases and the J segment 2 bases; nucleotides outside the gene matches: 10. CDR3: CASVPSGSSSTDTQYF. The CDR3 coding sequence is TGTGCCAGCGTCCCTAGCGGGAGTTCATCCACAGATACGCAGTATTTT.

V is TRBV4-2 and J is TRBJ1-3; D unresolved. Germline lookup yields CDR1 LGHNA and CDR2 YNFKEQ. The CDR3 length is 14 residues. V shed 7 bases and J shed 3 bases, with 13 bases lying between them. CDR3 coding DNA: TGTGCCAGCACCGACACCTCCGATGGAAACACCATATATTTT. This encodes CASTDTSDGNTIYF.

The DNA of the CDR3 is TGTGCCAGCAGTTTAGCGGGAGCAGGAAATTCACCCCTCCACTTT. Amino acid sequence: CASSLAGAGNSPLHF. This chain connects TRBV28 to TRBJ1-6, with D hard to call. The V gene's germline CDR1 is MDHEN and CDR2 SYDVKM. Trimming took off 2 bases at V and 7 bases at J, with 12 bases between the two ends. This CDR3 is built from 15 residues.

This clone has only a few counts. The V gene is TRBV2, the J gene TRBJ1-1; 8 bases map to TRBD1. The germline V gene has CDR1 SNHLY and CDR2 FYNNEI. The CDR3 sequence is 13 residues long. With V trimmed by 6 bases and J by 3 bases, 3 bases remained unmatched. DNA for the CDR3: TGTGCCAGCAGCGAGGACAGGGACACTGAAGCTTTCTTT. Its protein product is CASSEDRDTEAFF. Full variable domain (missing parts from reference TRBV2 and TRBJ1-1): EPEVTQTPSHQVTQMGQEVILRCVPISNHLYFYWYRQILGQKVEFLVSFYNNEISEKSEIFDDQFSVERPDGSNFTLKIRSTKLEDSAMYFCASSEDRDTEAFFGQGTRLTVV.

V and J are TRBV7-2 and TRBJ2-3, with D possibly TRBD2 on 6 matching bases. The CDR3 length is 16 residues. Germline assignment: CDR1 SGHTA and CDR2 FQGNSA. Trimming removed 3 bases from V and 0 bases from J, with 13 bases in between. The CDR3 DNA is TGTGCCAGCAGCTTGGTGACTAGTCTTAGCACAGATACGCAGTATTTT. Encoded protein: CASSLVTSLSTDTQYF. Full variable domain (missing parts from reference TRBV7-2 and TRBJ2-3): GAGVSQSPSNKVTEKGKDVELRCDPISGHTALYWYRQSLGQGLEFLIYFQGNSAPDKSGLPSDRFSAERTGGSVSTLTIQRTQQEDSAVYLCASSLVTSLSTDTQYFGPGTRLTVL.

The chain employs TRBV11-2 and TRBJ2-7; TRBD1 matches at 7 bases. Germline CDR1 reads SGHAT; CDR2 reads FQNNGV. Germline trimming cut 4 bases from V and 2 bases from J; bases unmatched to any gene: 5. There are 14 residues in the CDR3. CDR3 DNA: TGTGCCAGCAGCTCAGGGACAGCAACCTACGAGCAGTACTTC. This codes for CASSSGTATYEQYF.

V gene TRBV7-9 combines with J gene TRBJ2-3; tentatively, D is TRBD2 (6 bases). This CDR3 contains 16 residues. Germline assignment: CDR1 SEHNR and CDR2 FQNEAQ (reference sequence). The V and J ends lost 0 bases and 6 bases respectively, with 16 bases between them. This CDR3 reads CASSLADYGPFDTQYF. As DNA, the CDR3 is TGTGCCAGCAGCTTAGCGGACTATGGACCCTTCGATACGCAGTATTTT.

This clone appeared a single time. The chain couples TRBV19 to TRBJ1-1, with TRBD1 matching over 7 bases. V was clipped by 6 bases and J by 0 bases; unmatched bases: 10. The CDR3 is 16 amino acids. Per germline, CDR1 LNHDA and CDR2 SQIVND (reference sequence). The CDR3 region is CASRRPGQPMNTEAFF. DNA of the CDR3: TGTGCCAGTAGAAGACCGGGACAGCCGATGAACACTGAAGCTTTCTTT.